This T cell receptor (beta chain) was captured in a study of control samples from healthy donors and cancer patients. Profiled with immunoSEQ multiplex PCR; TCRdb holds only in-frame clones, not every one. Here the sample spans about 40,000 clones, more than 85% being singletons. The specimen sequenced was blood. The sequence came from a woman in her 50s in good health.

Written as DNA, the CDR3 is TGTGCCAGCAGCTTCGGACAAGTCACCGGGGAGCTGTTTTTT. It specifies CASSFGQVTGELFF. The chain joins TRBV5-8 to TRBJ2-2, with a tentative D call TRBD1 (5 bases). The CDR3 is 14 amino acids. V gave up 2 bases and J gave up 4 bases, with 9 bases separating them. CDR1 is SGHTS, CDR2 YDEGEE, per germline.